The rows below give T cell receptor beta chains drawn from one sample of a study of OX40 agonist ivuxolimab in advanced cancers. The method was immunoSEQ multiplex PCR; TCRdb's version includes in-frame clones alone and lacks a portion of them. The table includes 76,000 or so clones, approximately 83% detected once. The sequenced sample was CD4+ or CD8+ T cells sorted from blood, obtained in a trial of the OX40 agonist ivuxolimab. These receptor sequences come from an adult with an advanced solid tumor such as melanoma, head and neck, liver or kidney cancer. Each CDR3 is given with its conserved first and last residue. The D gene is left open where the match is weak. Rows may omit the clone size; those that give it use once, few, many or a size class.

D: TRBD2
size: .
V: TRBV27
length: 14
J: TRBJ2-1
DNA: TGTGCCAGCAGGGGACTAGCGTCCTACAATGAGCAGTTCTTC
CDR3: CASRGLASYNEQFF

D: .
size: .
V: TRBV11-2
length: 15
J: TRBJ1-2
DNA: TGTGCCAGCAGCCGCGACAGGTTGGGTCTCTATGGCTACACCTTC
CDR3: CASSRDRLGLYGYTF

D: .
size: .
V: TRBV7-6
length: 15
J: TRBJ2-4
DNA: TGTGCCAGCAGCTTATCCCAGTACGAGGGGGGCGTTCAGTACTTC
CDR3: CASSLSQYEGGVQYF

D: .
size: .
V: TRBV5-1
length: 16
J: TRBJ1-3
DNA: TGCGCCAGCAGCTTGGGGGGTCTGTCCTCTGGAAACACCATATATTTT
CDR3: CASSLGGLSSGNTIYF

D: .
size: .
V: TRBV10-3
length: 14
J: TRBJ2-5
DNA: TGTGCCATCAGTGAGGCAAACCAGGGGGAGGGTTTGTACTTC
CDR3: CAISEANQGEGLYF

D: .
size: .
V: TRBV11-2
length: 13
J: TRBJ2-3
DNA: TGTGCCAGCAGCTTCAATCTCCCAGATACGCAGTATTTT
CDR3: CASSFNLPDTQYF

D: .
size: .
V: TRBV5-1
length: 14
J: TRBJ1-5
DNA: TGCGCCAGGCAGCGGGACGGGAGCAATCAGCCCCAGCATTTT
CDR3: CARQRDGSNQPQHF

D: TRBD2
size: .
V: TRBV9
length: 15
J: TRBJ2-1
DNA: TGTGCCAGCAGCGCCTCACTAGCGGGGGGTCCTCTGCCGTTCTTC
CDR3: CASSASLAGGPLPFF

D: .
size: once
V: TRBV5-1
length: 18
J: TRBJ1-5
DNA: TGCGCCAGCAGCTTGGGACCAGGGTTGGGGGTTAGCAATCAGCCCCAGCATTTT
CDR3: CASSLGPGLGVSNQPQHF

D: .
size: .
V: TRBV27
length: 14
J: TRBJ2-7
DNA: TGTGCCAGCAGTCCCGGAATTGTCTCCTACGAGCAGTACTTC
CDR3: CASSPGIVSYEQYF

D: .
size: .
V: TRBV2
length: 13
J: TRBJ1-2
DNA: TGTGCCAGCAGTGAGGGGGAGCGCTATGGCTACACCTTC
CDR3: CASSEGERYGYTF

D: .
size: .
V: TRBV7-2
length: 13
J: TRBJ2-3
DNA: TGTGCCAGCAGCGAAACCCAGGCGGATACGCAGTATTTT
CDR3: CASSETQADTQYF

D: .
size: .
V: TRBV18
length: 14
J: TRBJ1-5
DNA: TGTGCCAGCTCACCCGGGGGGACCAATCAGCCCCAGCATTTT
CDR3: CASSPGGTNQPQHF

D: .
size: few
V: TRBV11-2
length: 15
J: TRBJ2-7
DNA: TGTGCCAGCAGCCCCCTTACCGGGACCAAAGGCGAGCAGTACTTC
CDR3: CASSPLTGTKGEQYF

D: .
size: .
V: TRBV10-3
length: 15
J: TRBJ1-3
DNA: TGTGCCATCAGTGACGGGGGAGGAACTGGAAACACCATATATTTT
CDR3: CAISDGGGTGNTIYF

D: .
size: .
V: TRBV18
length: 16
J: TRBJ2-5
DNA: TGTGCCAGCTCACCGGGGCAGGGATTAGTAGGAGAGACCCAGTACTTC
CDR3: CASSPGQGLVGETQYF

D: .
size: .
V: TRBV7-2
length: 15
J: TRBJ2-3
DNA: TGTGCCAGCAGCCCCCCTAGCGCTAGCACAGATACGCAGTATTTT
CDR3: CASSPPSASTDTQYF

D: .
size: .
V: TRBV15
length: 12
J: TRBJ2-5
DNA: TGTGCCACCAGCAGACCTCAAGAGACCCAGTACTTC
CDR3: CATSRPQETQYF

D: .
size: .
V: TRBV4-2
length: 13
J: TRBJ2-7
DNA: TGTGCCAGCAGCCAAGTTCGCTCCTACGAGCAGTACTTC
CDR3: CASSQVRSYEQYF

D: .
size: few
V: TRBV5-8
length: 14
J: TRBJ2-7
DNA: TGTGCCAGCAGCTTGTCGGCGTTTTCGGTGGAGCAGTACTTC
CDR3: CASSLSAFSVEQYF

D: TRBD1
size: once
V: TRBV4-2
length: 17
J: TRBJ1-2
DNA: TGTGCCAGCAGCCAAGGCGCGACAGGGGGCTCGTACTATGGCTACACCTTC
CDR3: CASSQGATGGSYYGYTF

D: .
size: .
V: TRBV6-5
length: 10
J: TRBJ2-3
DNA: TGTGCCAGCCAAGCAGATACGCAGTATTTT
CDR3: CASQADTQYF

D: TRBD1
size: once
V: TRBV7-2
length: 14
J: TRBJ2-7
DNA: TGTGCCAGCAGCTTATGGACAGGGGACTACGAGCAGTACTTC
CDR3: CASSLWTGDYEQYF

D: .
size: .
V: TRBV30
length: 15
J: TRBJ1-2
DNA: TGTGCCTGGACCGGTGAAGGGAGGGCTATAAGTGGCTACACCTTC
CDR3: CAWTGEGRAISGYTF

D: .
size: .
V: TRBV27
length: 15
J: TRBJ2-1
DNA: TGTGCCAGCAGTCAGCTAGCGCCGACCTACAATGAGCAGTTCTTC
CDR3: CASSQLAPTYNEQFF

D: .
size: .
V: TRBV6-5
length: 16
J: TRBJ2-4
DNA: TGTGCCAGCAGTTACCCAGGGGCTAGAACCAAAAACATTCAGTACTTC
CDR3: CASSYPGARTKNIQYF

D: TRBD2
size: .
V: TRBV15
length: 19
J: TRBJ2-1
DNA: TGTGCCACCAGCAGAGATAGCACTAGCGGGACGATAAAGAACAATGAGCAGTTCTTC
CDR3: CATSRDSTSGTIKNNEQFF

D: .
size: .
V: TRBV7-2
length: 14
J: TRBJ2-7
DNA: TGTGCCAGCAGCAGGCCTCTAGCGAACTACGAGCAGTACTTC
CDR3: CASSRPLANYEQYF

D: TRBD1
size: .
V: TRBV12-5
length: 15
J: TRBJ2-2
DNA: TGTGCTAGTGGTCCCGACAGGGTGAACACCGGGGAGCTGTTTTTT
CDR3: CASGPDRVNTGELFF

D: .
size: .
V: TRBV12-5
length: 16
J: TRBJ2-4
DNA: TGTGCTAGTGGACCCGGGACGGACTTAGCCAAAAACATTCAGTACTTC
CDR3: CASGPGTDLAKNIQYF

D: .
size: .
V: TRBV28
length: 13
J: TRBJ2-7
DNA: TGTGCCAGCAGTTTAGCTCCCACCTACGAGCAGTACTTC
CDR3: CASSLAPTYEQYF

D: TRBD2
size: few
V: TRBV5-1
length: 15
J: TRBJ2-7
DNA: TGCGCCAGCAGCTTGGCCGCGGGGGGTCTCTACGAGCAGTACTTC
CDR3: CASSLAAGGLYEQYF

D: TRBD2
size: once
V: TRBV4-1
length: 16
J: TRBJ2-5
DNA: TGCGCCAGCAGCCCAGGGACTAGCGGTCTCCAAGAGACCCAGTACTTC
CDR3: CASSPGTSGLQETQYF

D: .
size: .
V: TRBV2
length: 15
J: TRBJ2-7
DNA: TGTGCCAGCACCTATACCGCGTTGAGCTCCTACGAGCAGTACTTC
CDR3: CASTYTALSSYEQYF

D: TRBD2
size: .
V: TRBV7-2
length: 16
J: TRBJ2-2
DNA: TGTGCCAGCAGCTTCCAGACTAGCGGGAGTACCGGGGAGCTGTTTTTT
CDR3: CASSFQTSGSTGELFF

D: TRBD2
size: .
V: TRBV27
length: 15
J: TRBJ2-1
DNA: TGTGCCAGCAGTCTGACTAGCGGGAGGTACAATGAGCAGTTCTTC
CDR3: CASSLTSGRYNEQFF

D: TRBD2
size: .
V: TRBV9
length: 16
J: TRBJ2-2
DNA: TGTGCCAGCAGCGTAAAAAGCGGGGGAAACACCGGGGAGCTGTTTTTT
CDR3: CASSVKSGGNTGELFF

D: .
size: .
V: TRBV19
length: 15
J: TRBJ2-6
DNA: TGTGCCAGTAGTATGGGCAGTCTTGGGGCCAACGTCCTGACTTTC
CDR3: CASSMGSLGANVLTF

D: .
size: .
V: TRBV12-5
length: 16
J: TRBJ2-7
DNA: TGTGCTAGTGGTTTGAGCCTCCGGCCTGCACCGGACGAGCAGTACTTC
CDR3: CASGLSLRPAPDEQYF

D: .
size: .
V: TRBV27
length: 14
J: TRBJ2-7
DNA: TGTGCCAGCAGTCGGCCAGGGGCAACGGAGGAGCAGTACTTC
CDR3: CASSRPGATEEQYF

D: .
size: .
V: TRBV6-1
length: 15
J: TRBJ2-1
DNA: TGTGCCAGCAGTGAACAGGGACCCTCCTACAATGAGCAGTTCTTC
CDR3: CASSEQGPSYNEQFF